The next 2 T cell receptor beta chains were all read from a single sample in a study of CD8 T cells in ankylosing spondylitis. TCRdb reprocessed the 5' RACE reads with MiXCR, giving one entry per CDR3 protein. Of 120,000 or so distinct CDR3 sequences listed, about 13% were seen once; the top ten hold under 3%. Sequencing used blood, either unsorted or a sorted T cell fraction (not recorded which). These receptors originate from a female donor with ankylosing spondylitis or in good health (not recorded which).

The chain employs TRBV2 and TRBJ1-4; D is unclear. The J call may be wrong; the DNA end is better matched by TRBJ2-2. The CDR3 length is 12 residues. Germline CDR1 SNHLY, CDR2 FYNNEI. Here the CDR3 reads CASSELEWELFF. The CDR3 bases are TGTGCCAGCAGTGAACTTGAGTGGGAGCTGTTTTTT.

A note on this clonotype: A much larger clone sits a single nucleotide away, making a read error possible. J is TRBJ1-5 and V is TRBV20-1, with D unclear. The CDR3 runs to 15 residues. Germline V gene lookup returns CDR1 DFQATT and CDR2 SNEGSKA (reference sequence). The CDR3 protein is CSARDRRLGNQSQHF. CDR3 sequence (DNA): TGCAGTGCTAGAGATCGACGCCTTGGGAATCAGTCCCAGCATTTT.